Presented here are 17 T cell receptor beta chains from one specimen sequenced in a study of blood T cell repertoires in COVID-19. Using immunoSEQ multiplex PCR, the repertoire was profiled, and TCRdb retains in-frame clones only, with some absent. This sample has tens of thousands of clones, with 83% found just once. Sample: peripheral blood. These receptors were collected from a middle-aged man with acute or convalescent COVID-19.

This clone was observed once. This chain joins TRBV9 and TRBJ1-5, with D possibly TRBD1 on 5 matching bases. Trimming left V 4 bases short and J 2 bases short, with 10 bases between. Germline CDR1 and CDR2: SGDLS and YYNGEE. The CDR3 is 14 amino acids. The CDR3 sequence is CASSPGGGNQPQHF. In DNA form, the CDR3 reads TGTGCCAGCAGCCCTGGAGGGGGCAATCAGCCCCAGCATTTT.

The rearrangement uses TRBV2 and TRBJ2-7; a possible D gene is TRBD2 (5 bases). V was cut by 6 bases and J by 2 bases, with 17 bases left in between. CDR1 is SNHLY and CDR2 is FYNNEI in the germline V gene. The CDR3 length is 15 residues. The CDR3 region has the DNA TGTGCCAGCAGCGGGATGGAGACTACGACCTACGAGCAGTACTTC. Protein product: CASSGMETTTYEQYF.

The chain recombines TRBV19 with TRBJ2-3; tentative D call: TRBD2 (5 bases). Trimming took off 3 bases at V and 2 bases at J, with 12 bases between the two ends. The length of the CDR3 is 15 residues. Germline CDR1 LNHDA, CDR2 SQIVND (reference sequence). Here the CDR3 DNA reads TGTGCCAGTAGTATGAACGGGGTCCCCACAGATACGCAGTATTTT. Amino acids: CASSMNGVPTDTQYF. The complete variable domain, with remaining parts taken from reference TRBV19 and TRBJ2-3, reads DGGITQSPKYLFRKEGQNVTLSCEQNLNHDAMYWYRQDPGQGLRLIYYSQIVNDFQKGDIAEGYSVSREKKESFPLTVTSAQKNPTAFYLCASSMNGVPTDTQYFGPGTRLTVL.

This clone was counted between two and nine times. The J gene is TRBJ2-7, the V gene TRBV12-3 or TRBV12-4; 8 bases map to TRBD1. The CDR3 is made up of 13 amino acids. V lost 11 bases, J lost 6 bases, and 12 bases stayed unmatched. CDR3 nucleotides: TGTGCCTCCTCAAGGACAGGGCAGGGCGAGCAGTACTTC. This encodes CASSRTGQGEQYF.

The J gene is TRBJ1-1, the V gene TRBV5-1; 9 bases agree with TRBD1. This CDR3 region has 20 residues. In germline, CDR1 is SGHRS, CDR2 YFSETQ. The junction had 20 bases not matched to a gene; V was cut back by 4 bases and J by 1 base. The CDR3 DNA sequence: TGCGCCAGCAGCCAGAAAGGTTGGGGTACAGGGGGCGACGGGAACACTGAAGCTTTCTTT. It codes for CASSQKGWGTGGDGNTEAFF.

The chain carries TRBV2 and TRBJ2-1; a weak D match, TRBD1 (5 bases). The CDR3 runs to 13 residues. Germline V gives CDR1 SNHLY, CDR2 FYNNEI. V was clipped by 0 bases and J by 5 bases, with 5 bases between them. The chain's CDR3 is CASSEARDNEQFF. The CDR3 bases are TGTGCCAGCAGTGAAGCCAGGGACAATGAGCAGTTCTTC. Variable domain in full (rest from reference TRBV2 and TRBJ2-1): EPEVTQTPSHQVTQMGQEVILRCVPISNHLYFYWYRQILGQKVEFLVSFYNNEISEKSEIFDDQFSVERPDGSNFTLKIRSTKLEDSAMYFCASSEARDNEQFFGPGTRLTVL.

The chain links TRBV2 to TRBJ1-6, with D hard to call. The CDR3 totals 13 residues. CDR1 and CDR2 (germline): SNHLY, FYNNEI. Between the trimmed V and J ends, which lost 6 bases and 0 bases, there was a span of 3 bases. CDR3 residues: CASRASYNSPLHF. CDR3 nucleotide sequence: TGTGCCAGCAGGGCCTCCTATAATTCACCCCTCCACTTT. The entire variable domain, with the rest obtained from reference TRBV2 and TRBJ1-6, is as follows: EPEVTQTPSHQVTQMGQEVILRCVPISNHLYFYWYRQILGQKVEFLVSFYNNEISEKSEIFDDQFSVERPDGSNFTLKIRSTKLEDSAMYFCASRASYNSPLHFGNGTRLTVT.

The gene calls are TRBV13 and TRBJ1-3, with D possibly matching TRBD1 (5 bases). Germline V lookup: CDR1 PRHDT, CDR2 FYEKMQ (reference sequence). There are 16 residues in the CDR3. The V and J ends lost 1 base and 2 bases respectively, with 12 bases between them. The CDR3 region has the DNA TGTGCCAGCAGCTTAGAGGGGCTCGAGGCTGGAAACACCATATATTTT. Amino acids: CASSLEGLEAGNTIYF.

V gene TRBV7-8 combines with J gene TRBJ1-5; D might be TRBD1 (6 bases). V was clipped by 4 bases and J by 4 bases, with 14 bases between them. This CDR3 region has 15 residues. CDR1 is SGHVS and CDR2 is FQNEAQ in the germline V gene. CDR3 coding DNA: TGTGCCAGCAGCTCGCCGGGGAGGGGGAATCAGCCCCAGCATTTT. It specifies CASSSPGRGNQPQHF.

The V gene is TRBV29-1, the J gene TRBJ1-1; the D gene is possibly TRBD1 (5 bases). Per germline, CDR1 SQVTM and CDR2 ANQGSEA. CDR3 length: 13 amino acids. V lost 2 bases to trimming and J lost 3 bases, with 10 bases between them. CDR3 amino acids: CSVERQGDTEAFF. The CDR3, as DNA: TGCAGCGTTGAAAGGCAGGGTGACACTGAAGCTTTCTTT.

The J gene is TRBJ2-1, the V gene TRBV18, with D possibly matching TRBD1 (5 bases). The CDR3 loop spans 17 amino acids. Germline V gene lookup returns CDR1 KGHSH and CDR2 LQKENI. V was clipped by 0 bases and J by 3 bases, with 15 bases between them. CDR3 coding DNA: TGTGCCAGCTCACCACCGGCGTCAGGGATGGGCTACAATGAGCAGTTCTTC. As protein: CASSPPASGMGYNEQFF.

This clone was picked up a small number of times. The rearrangement links TRBV6-5 to TRBJ2-7; 10 nucleotides match TRBD1. Per the germline V gene, CDR1 is MNHEY and CDR2 is SVGAGI. The V and J ends lost 8 bases and 4 bases, in that order; junction bases with no gene match: 11. The CDR3 extends over 15 amino acids. In nucleotides, the CDR3 is TGTGCCAGCCATACCGGGACAGGGGTAGCGTACGAGCAGTACTTC. Translated: CASHTGTGVAYEQYF.

The chain links TRBV13 to TRBJ1-5; no firm D call. The germline V gene encodes CDR1 PRHDT and CDR2 FYEKMQ (reference sequence). Trimming shortened V by 0 bases and J by 9 bases, and 9 bases separated the two germline ends. The CDR3 runs 13 residues. The CDR3 is CASSLGTRGPQHF. The CDR3 bases are TGTGCCAGCAGCTTAGGGACCCGGGGGCCCCAGCATTTT.

This clone was seen a handful of times. The genes are TRBV21-1 and TRBJ2-1; whether TRBD2, the table's D call, matches the DNA was not checked. TRBV21-1 is termed a pseudogene. The CDR3 length is 17 residues. The CDR3 sequence: CASSKEKPLAGEDEQFF. CDR3 bases: TGTGCCAGCAGCAAAGAGAAGCCGCTAGCGGGAGAAGATGAGCAGTTCTTC.

V usage is TRBV19 and J usage is TRBJ1-4; 9 nucleotides agree with TRBD1. The CDR3 spans 15 residues. V shed 3 bases, J shed 8 bases, and the junction held 7 bases outside the gene matches. CDR1 is LNHDA and CDR2 is SQIVND in the germline V gene (reference sequence). CDR3: CASSMITGGREKLFF. The CDR3 bases are TGTGCCAGTAGTATGATCACAGGGGGCCGGGAAAAACTGTTTTTT.

This chain uses TRBV7-2 with TRBJ1-5; the D gene is possibly TRBD1 (6 bases). V was clipped by 2 bases and J by 5 bases, with 7 bases between them. The germline V gene encodes CDR1 SGHTA and CDR2 FQGNSA. This CDR3 comprises 13 residues. The CDR3 nucleotides read TGTGCCAGCAGCTTAAAGGGGGATCAGCCCCAGCATTTT. Amino acids: CASSLKGDQPQHF.

This CDR3 is CASSPHRASGEKLFF. CDR3 sequence (DNA): TGTGCCAGCAGCCCCCACCGGGCTTCGGGAGAAAAACTGTTTTTT. This chain uses TRBV5-5 with TRBJ1-4; D is unclear. The CDR3 length is 15 residues. Trimming took 4 bases from V and 8 from J, leaving 18 bases between them. Germline V gene sequence: CDR1 SGHKS, CDR2 YYEKEE (reference sequence).